This entry lists 9 T cell receptor beta chains sequenced from one sample in a study of shared clonotypes between healthy human individuals (TCRdb year 2020). The library was generated by the immunoSEQ multiplex PCR assay. In TCRdb, the immuneACCESS table is reduced to in-frame sequences with V and J assigned. These tables do not hold every clone; where another copy was compared, an unresolved V gene accounts for under half, and the others remain unexplained. Across this sample there are around 550,000 clones, with 85% to 95% seen only once. The top ten clones comprise about 0.11% of the sample. CD8 naive samples were obtained by positive selection for CCR7 among CD45RO-negative cells, yielding a CD45RA+CCR7+ population from which TemRA cells were excluded. Source material: naive CD8+ T cells sorted from blood. The cell subset or site label on this specimen signifies: CD45RA+CCR7+. The receptors were gathered from a woman between 25 and 40 years old in good health.

This sequence joins TRBV18 and TRBJ1-5; 8 nucleotides agree with TRBD1. With 4 bases clipped from V and 1 base from J, the junction kept 9 bases outside the gene matches. The CDR3 is made up of 17 amino acids. Germline V CDR1 and CDR2: KGHSH, LQKENI. The CDR3 region is CASSRNYRGVSNQPQHF. For the CDR3, the DNA is TGTGCCAGCTCACGAAACTACAGGGGGGTAAGCAATCAGCCCCAGCATTTT.

The rearrangement uses TRBV27 and TRBJ2-5; TRBD1 is a possible D gene (5 bases). The DNA matches TRBJ2-7 better at its end, which makes the J call doubtful. Germline assignment: CDR1 MNHEY and CDR2 SMNVEV (reference sequence). The CDR3 contains 15 residues. The CDR3 coding sequence is TGTGCCAGCAGTCTTTTATCAGGGATTCGCTACGAGCAGTACTTC. Protein sequence: CASSLLSGIRYEQYF.

J is TRBJ2-4 and V is TRBV7-9; D call uncertain. This CDR3 contains 14 residues. Trimming removed 1 base at V and 6 bases at J, with 10 bases between. Germline lookup yields CDR1 SEHNR and CDR2 FQNEAQ (reference sequence). CDR3 in amino acids: CASSLGQQTNIQYF. The CDR3 bases are TGTGCCAGCAGCTTAGGCCAACAGACAAACATTCAGTACTTC.

V is TRBV28 and J is TRBJ2-7; the match to TRBD2 covers 13 bases. From germline, CDR1 is MDHEN and CDR2 SYDVKM. CDR3 length equals 17 residues. The ends lost 4 bases at V and 3 bases at J; junction bases unmatched: 9. In DNA form, the CDR3 reads TGTGCCAGCAGTTCCGAAGGGACTAGCGGGACATACTACGAGCAGTACTTC. Its protein is CASSSEGTSGTYYEQYF.

The chain joins TRBV5-6 to TRBJ2-1, with a weak D call TRBD1 (5 bases). V dropped 1 base and J dropped 5 bases, with 10 bases sitting between them. CDR1 SGHDT and CDR2 YYEEEE come from the germline V gene. The CDR3 contains 14 residues. CDR3 residues: CASSLSGNNNEQFF. DNA of the CDR3: TGTGCCAGCAGCTTGTCAGGGAATAACAATGAGCAGTTCTTC. The variable domain in full, completed from reference TRBV5-6 and TRBJ2-1, reads DAGVTQSPTHLIKTRGQQVTLRCSPKSGHDTVSWYQQALGQGPQFIFQYYEEEERQRGNFPDRFSGHQFPNYSSELNVNALLLGDSALYLCASSLSGNNNEQFFGPGTRLTVL.

This clone was recorded once. This rearrangement joins TRBV7-9 to TRBJ2-7; D uncertain. This CDR3 contains 16 residues. Between the trimmed V and J ends, which lost 4 bases and 0 bases, there was a span of 16 bases. CDR1 is SEHNR, CDR2 FQNEAQ, per germline (reference sequence). The CDR3 bases are TGTGCCAGCAGCTCGTACGTTGGCGGCGACTCCTACGAGCAGTACTTC. Residues: CASSSYVGGDSYEQYF. The complete variable domain, with remaining parts taken from reference TRBV7-9 and TRBJ2-7, reads DTGVSQNPRHKITKRGQNVTFRCDPISEHNRLYWYRQTLGQGPEFLTYFQNEAQLEKSRLLSDRFSAERPKGSFSTLEIQRTEQGDSAMYLCASSSYVGGDSYEQYFGPGTRLTVT.

The chain employs TRBV7-9 and TRBJ2-2; D is possibly TRBD2 (6 bases). The V and J ends lost 3 bases and 2 bases respectively, with 10 bases between them. CDR1 SEHNR and CDR2 FQNEAQ come from the germline V gene (reference sequence). The CDR3 has 15 amino acids. CDR3 DNA: TGTGCCAGCAGCTTCCCGGGAGTAAACACCGGGGAGCTGTTTTTT. This sequence encodes CASSFPGVNTGELFF. The variable domain in full, completed from reference TRBV7-9 and TRBJ2-2, reads DTGVSQNPRHKITKRGQNVTFRCDPISEHNRLYWYRQTLGQGPEFLTYFQNEAQLEKSRLLSDRFSAERPKGSFSTLEIQRTEQGDSAMYLCASSFPGVNTGELFFGEGSRLTVL.

This clone was detected only once. The rearrangement links TRBV7-7 to TRBJ2-1; 10 bases are shared with TRBD2. The CDR3 loop spans 17 amino acids. Germline values: CDR1 SSHAT, CDR2 FNYEAQ (reference sequence). With 5 bases clipped from V and 4 bases from J, the junction kept 11 bases outside the gene matches. Here the CDR3 reads CASSQIRGTSAYNEQFF. In DNA form, the CDR3 reads TGTGCCAGCAGCCAAATTCGTGGGACTAGCGCATACAATGAGCAGTTCTTC.

CDR3 nucleotides: TGTGCCAGCAGATCCAGGGGTCCTCCTGTAGAGACCCAGTACTTC. As protein: CASRSRGPPVETQYF. V is TRBV6-5 and J is TRBJ2-5, with D possibly matching TRBD1 (6 bases). Germline CDR1 MNHEY, CDR2 SVGAGI. This CDR3 contains 15 residues. V was clipped by 6 bases and J by 4 bases, with 18 bases between them.